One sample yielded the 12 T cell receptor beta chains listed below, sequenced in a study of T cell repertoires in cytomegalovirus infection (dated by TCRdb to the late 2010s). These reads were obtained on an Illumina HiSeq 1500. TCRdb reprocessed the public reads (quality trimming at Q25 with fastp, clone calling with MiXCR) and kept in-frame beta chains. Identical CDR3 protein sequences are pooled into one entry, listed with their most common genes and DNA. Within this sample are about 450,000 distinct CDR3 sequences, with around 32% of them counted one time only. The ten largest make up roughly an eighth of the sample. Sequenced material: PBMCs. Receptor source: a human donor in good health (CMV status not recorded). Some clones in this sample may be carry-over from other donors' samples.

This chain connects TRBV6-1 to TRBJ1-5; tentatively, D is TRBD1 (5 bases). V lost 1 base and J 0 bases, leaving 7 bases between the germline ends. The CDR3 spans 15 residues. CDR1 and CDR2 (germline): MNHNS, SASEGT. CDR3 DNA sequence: TGTGCCAGCAGTGAAGGGACAAGTAGCAATCAGCCCCAGCATTTT. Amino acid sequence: CASSEGTSSNQPQHF.

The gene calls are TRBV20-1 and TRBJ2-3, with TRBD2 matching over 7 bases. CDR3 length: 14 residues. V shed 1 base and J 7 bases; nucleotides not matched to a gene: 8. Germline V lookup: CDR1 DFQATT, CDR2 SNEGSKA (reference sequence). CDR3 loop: CSARVSPSGNTQYF. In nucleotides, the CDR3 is TGCAGTGCTAGAGTTTCCCCTAGCGGTAATACGCAGTATTTT.

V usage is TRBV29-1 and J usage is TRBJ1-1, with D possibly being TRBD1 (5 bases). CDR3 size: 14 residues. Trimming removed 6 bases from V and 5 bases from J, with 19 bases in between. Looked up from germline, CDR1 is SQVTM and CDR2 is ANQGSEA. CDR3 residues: CSVLWRGVSTEAFF. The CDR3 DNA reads TGCAGCGTGCTCTGGCGGGGGGTTTCAACTGAAGCTTTCTTT.

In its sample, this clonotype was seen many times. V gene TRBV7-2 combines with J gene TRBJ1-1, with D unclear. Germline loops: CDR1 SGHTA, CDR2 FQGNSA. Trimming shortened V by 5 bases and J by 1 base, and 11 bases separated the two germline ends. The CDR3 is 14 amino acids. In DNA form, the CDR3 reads TGTGCCAGCAGCCGGCAGGCAGGGAACACTGAAGCTTTCTTT. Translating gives CASSRQAGNTEAFF.

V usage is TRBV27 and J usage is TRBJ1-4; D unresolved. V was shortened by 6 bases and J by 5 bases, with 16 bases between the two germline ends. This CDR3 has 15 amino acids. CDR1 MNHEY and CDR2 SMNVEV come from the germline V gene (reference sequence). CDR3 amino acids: CASSPRVPANEKLFF. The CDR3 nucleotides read TGTGCCAGCAGCCCCCGGGTCCCCGCGAATGAAAAACTGTTTTTT.

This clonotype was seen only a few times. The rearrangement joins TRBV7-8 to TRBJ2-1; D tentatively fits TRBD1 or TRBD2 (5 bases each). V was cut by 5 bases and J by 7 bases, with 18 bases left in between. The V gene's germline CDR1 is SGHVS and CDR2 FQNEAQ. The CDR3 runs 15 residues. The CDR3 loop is CASSQLPAGGNEQFF. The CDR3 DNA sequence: TGTGCCAGCAGCCAACTACCGGCTGGGGGAAATGAGCAGTTCTTC.

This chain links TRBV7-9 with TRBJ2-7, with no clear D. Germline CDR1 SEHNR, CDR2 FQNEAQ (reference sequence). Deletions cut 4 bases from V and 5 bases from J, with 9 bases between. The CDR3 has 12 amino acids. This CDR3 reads CASSSLENEQYF. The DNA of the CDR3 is TGTGCCAGCAGCTCCTTGGAGAACGAGCAGTACTTC.

Here the CDR3 reads CASGTDIHYEQYF. CDR3 DNA sequence: TGTGCCAGTGGGACCGATATTCACTACGAGCAGTACTTC. This chain joins TRBV19 and TRBJ2-7; D may be TRBD1 or TRBD2 (5 bases each). This CDR3 contains 13 residues. The V end lost 8 bases, the J end lost 3 bases, and 14 bases lay between the germline ends. Germline CDR1 LNHDA, CDR2 SQIVND (reference sequence).

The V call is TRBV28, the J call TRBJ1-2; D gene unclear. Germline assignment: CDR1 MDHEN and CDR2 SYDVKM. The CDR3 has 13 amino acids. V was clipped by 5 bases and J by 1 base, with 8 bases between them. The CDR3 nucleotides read TGTGCCAGCAGTCCCGGGGATAACTATGGCTACACCTTC. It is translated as CASSPGDNYGYTF.

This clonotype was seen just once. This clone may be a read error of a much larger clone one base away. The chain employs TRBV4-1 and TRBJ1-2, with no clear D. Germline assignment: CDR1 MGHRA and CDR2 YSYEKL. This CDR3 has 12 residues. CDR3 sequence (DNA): TGTTCCAGCAGCGGACCGGGATATGGCTACACCTTC. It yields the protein CSSSGPGYGYTF.

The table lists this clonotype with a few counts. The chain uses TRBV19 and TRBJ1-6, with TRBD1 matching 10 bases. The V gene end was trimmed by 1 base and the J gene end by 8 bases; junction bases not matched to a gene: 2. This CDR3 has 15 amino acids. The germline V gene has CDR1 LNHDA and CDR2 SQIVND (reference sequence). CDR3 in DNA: TGTGCCAGTAGTATAGCCGGGACAGGGGATTCACCCCTCCACTTT. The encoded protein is CASSIAGTGDSPLHF.

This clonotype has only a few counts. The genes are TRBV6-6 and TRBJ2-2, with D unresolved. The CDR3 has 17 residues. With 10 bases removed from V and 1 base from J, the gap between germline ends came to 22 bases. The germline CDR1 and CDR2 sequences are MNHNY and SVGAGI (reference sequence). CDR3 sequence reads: CAIQSPARRKNTGELFF. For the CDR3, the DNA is TGTGCCATCCAATCACCAGCAAGGCGGAAGAACACCGGGGAGCTGTTTTTT.